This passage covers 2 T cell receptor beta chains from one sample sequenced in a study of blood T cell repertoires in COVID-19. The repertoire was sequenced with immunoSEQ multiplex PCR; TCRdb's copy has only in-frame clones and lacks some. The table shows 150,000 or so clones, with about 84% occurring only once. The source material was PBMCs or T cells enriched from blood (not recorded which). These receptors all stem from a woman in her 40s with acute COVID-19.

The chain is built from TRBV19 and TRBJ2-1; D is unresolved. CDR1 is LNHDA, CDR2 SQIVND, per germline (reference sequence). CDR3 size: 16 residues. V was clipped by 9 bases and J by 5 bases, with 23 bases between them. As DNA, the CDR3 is TGTGCCAGCCGAAAGAATGGGCTACTCTTTAACAATGAGCAGTTCTTC. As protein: CASRKNGLLFNNEQFF. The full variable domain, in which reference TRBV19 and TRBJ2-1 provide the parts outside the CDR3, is DGGITQSPKYLFRKEGQNVTLSCEQNLNHDAMYWYRQDPGQGLRLIYYSQIVNDFQKGDIAEGYSVSREKKESFPLTVTSAQKNPTAFYLCASRKNGLLFNNEQFFGPGTRLTVL.

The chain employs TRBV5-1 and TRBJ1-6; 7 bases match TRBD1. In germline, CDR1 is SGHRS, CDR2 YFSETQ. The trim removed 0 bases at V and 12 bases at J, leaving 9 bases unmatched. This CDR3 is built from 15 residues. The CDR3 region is CASSLAPAGGGPLHF. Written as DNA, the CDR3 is TGCGCCAGCAGCTTGGCACCGGCAGGGGGTGGACCCCTCCACTTT.